The clone carrying this T cell receptor (beta chain) has ten or more counts. Its antigen is as yet unknown. This sample is drawn from a study of T-cell memory formation after mild COVID-19. Study at large: The TCR clusters were mostly specific to one donor. Study-level findings and limits: Later expanders leaned CD4+, whereas clones that contracted between day 15 and 85 were balanced CD4/CD8. The study detected some responding clones in pre-infection memory, suggesting cross-reactive memory joined.

Barcoded TCR alpha and TCR beta cDNA libraries with UMIs came from 5'RACE using constant-segment primers. TCRdb re-called the 5' RACE reads with MiXCR, one entry per CDR3 protein. The table lists more than 85,000 distinct CDR3 sequences, 8.5% to 14% of them singletons. The CDR3 extends over 17 amino acids. Losses at the gene ends were 2 bases for V and 5 bases for J; bases not matched to a gene: 11. Germline assignment: CDR1 SGHTA and CDR2 FQGNSA. This chain uses TRBV7-2 with TRBJ2-5; 10 nucleotides line up with TRBD2. The source is a man aged 18 to 35 who had mild COVID-19 (a few samples of this study predate the infection). Cell type and time point are not known. The material sequenced was PBMCs or a T cell subset sorted from them (not recorded which). In nucleotides, the CDR3 is TGTGCCAGCAGCTTATACCCCCAGCGGGGGGGCCTGGAGACCCAGTACTTC. Translation: CASSLYPQRGGLETQYF.